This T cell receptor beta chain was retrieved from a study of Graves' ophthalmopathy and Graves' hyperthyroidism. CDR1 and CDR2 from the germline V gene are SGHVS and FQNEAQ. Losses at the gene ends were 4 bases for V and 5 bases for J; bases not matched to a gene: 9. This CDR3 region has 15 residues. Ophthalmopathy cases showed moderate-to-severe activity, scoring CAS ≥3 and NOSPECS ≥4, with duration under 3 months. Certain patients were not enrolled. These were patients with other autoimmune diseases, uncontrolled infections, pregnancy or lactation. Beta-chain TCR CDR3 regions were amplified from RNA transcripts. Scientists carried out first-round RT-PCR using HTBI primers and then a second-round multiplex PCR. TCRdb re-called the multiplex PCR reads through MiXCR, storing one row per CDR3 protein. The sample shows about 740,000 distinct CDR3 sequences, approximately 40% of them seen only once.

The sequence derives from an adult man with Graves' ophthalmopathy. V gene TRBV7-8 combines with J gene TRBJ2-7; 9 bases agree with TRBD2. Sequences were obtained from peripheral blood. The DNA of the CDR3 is TGTGCCAGCAGCTGGGGGACTAGCTTGACGAACGAGCAGTACTTC. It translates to CASSWGTSLTNEQYF. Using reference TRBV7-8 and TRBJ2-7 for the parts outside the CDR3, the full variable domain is GAGVSQSPRYKVAKRGQDVALRCDPISGHVSLFWYQQALGQGPEFLTYFQNEAQLDKSGLPSDRFFAERPEGSVSTLKIQRTQQEDSAVYLCASSWGTSLTNEQYFGPGTRLTVT.